The present T cell receptor beta chain was sequenced within a study of blood T cells in healthy people across ages. Alongside a J-beta primer mix, a sample-barcoded 5' primer served in a second PCR lasting about 6 to 11 cycles. TCRdb passed the 5' RACE reads through MiXCR, listing each CDR3 protein once. This sample has about 1,800,000 distinct CDR3 sequences, with 28% found just once. This clonotype was observed at least ten times. The CDR3 has 13 amino acids. Trimming stripped 2 bases from V and 3 bases from J, with 7 bases between. From germline, CDR1 is SGHTA and CDR2 FQGNSA. This receptor was taken from a woman aged 25 to 39 in good health. Sequencing was done on a sample of blood. The rearrangement joins TRBV7-2 to TRBJ2-5; D is undetermined. CDR3 DNA sequence: TGTGCCAGCAGCTTAATAGTGGAAGAGACCCAGTACTTC. Residues: CASSLIVEETQYF.